This T cell receptor beta chain appears in the sequencing data of a study of control samples from healthy donors and cancer patients. CDR1 is DFQATT, CDR2 SNEGSKA, per germline (reference sequence). The CDR3 is 11 residues long. Trimming shortened V by 1 base and J by 2 bases, and 3 bases separated the two germline ends. Assay: immunoSEQ multiplex PCR; the TCRdb copy retains only in-frame clones and omits some. The sample lists about 170,000 clones, around 94% occurring once. This TCR was sampled from a woman aged 18-29 years in good health. This chain connects TRBV20-1 to TRBJ2-7, with D unresolved. The specimen sequenced was blood. The CDR3 DNA is TGCAGTGCTAGAGGCCCCTACGAGCAGTACTTC. The encoded protein is CSARGPYEQYF.